This entry lists 28 T cell receptor beta chains sequenced from one sample in a study of OX40 agonist ivuxolimab in advanced cancers. The protocol was immunoSEQ multiplex PCR, while the TCRdb copy is restricted to in-frame clones and leaves out a portion. The sample shows about 34,000 clones, around 83% of them seen only once. The specimen comprised CD4+ or CD8+ T cells sorted from blood, sampled in a trial of the OX40 agonist ivuxolimab. The receptor source for this set is an adult with an advanced solid tumor such as melanoma, head and neck, liver or kidney cancer.

This clone has just a few counts. V and J are TRBV2 and TRBJ1-1; a weak D match, TRBD1 (5 bases). CDR3 length: 13 residues. CDR1 is SNHLY and CDR2 is FYNNEI in the germline V gene. Trimming pared 4 bases from V and 4 bases from J, leaving 10 bases between. The CDR3 here is CASSGDGFTEAFF. As DNA, the CDR3 is TGTGCCAGCAGTGGGGACGGTTTCACTGAAGCTTTCTTT.

This clone is a singleton in its sample. This rearrangement joins TRBV27 to TRBJ2-3, with 8 bases identical to TRBD1. V gave up 1 base and J gave up 2 bases; unmatched junction bases: 17. This CDR3 contains 20 residues. CDR1 MNHEY and CDR2 SMNVEV come from the germline V gene (reference sequence). The CDR3 bases are TGTGCCAGCAGTTTATACCCACCTGGAGGACAGGGCCCTCTCACAGATACGCAGTATTTT. Encoded protein: CASSLYPPGGQGPLTDTQYF.

V gene TRBV7-8 combines with J gene TRBJ2-3; 10 bases are shared with TRBD2. The CDR3 runs to 17 residues. V shed 1 base, J shed 3 bases, and the junction held 7 bases outside the gene matches. Germline loops: CDR1 SGHVS, CDR2 FQNEAQ. The CDR3 sequence is CASSLGTSGLITDTQYF. The CDR3 DNA reads TGTGCCAGCAGCTTAGGGACTAGCGGTTTAATAACAGATACGCAGTATTTT.

This chain links TRBV19 with TRBJ2-5; no firm D call. Germline CDR1 reads LNHDA; CDR2 reads SQIVND (reference sequence). The V and J ends lost 8 bases and 1 base respectively, with 8 bases between them. The CDR3 contains 12 residues. The CDR3 here is CASADFQETQYF. The CDR3 nucleotides are TGTGCCAGTGCGGATTTCCAAGAGACCCAGTACTTC.

The chain combines TRBV28 with TRBJ1-5; 8 nucleotides agree with TRBD1. The junction had 5 bases not matched to a gene; V was cut back by 6 bases and J by 1 base. CDR3 length: 15 residues. Per the germline V gene, CDR1 is MDHEN and CDR2 is SYDVKM. The CDR3 here is CASRETGESNQPQHF. CDR3 DNA: TGTGCCAGCAGGGAGACAGGGGAGAGCAATCAGCCCCAGCATTTT.

The rearrangement links TRBV19 to TRBJ1-5, with D unclear. V was pared by 11 bases and J by 1 base, with 15 bases between. CDR3 length: 14 amino acids. Germline CDR1 reads LNHDA; CDR2 reads SQIVND (reference sequence). The CDR3: CASSGDLSNQPQHF. CDR3 nucleotide sequence: TGTGCCTCATCCGGGGATCTCAGCAATCAGCCCCAGCATTTT. The full variable domain, its missing parts supplied by reference TRBV19 and TRBJ1-5, is DGGITQSPKYLFRKEGQNVTLSCEQNLNHDAMYWYRQDPGQGLRLIYYSQIVNDFQKGDIAEGYSVSREKKESFPLTVTSAQKNPTAFYLCASSGDLSNQPQHFGDGTRLSIL.

The chain joins TRBV30 to TRBJ1-1; D ambiguous. Germline V gene data show CDR1 as GTSNPN and CDR2 as SVGIG (reference sequence). The CDR3 loop spans 13 amino acids. The V end lost 1 base, the J end lost 2 bases, and 8 bases lay between the germline ends. The CDR3 here is CAWSDEGNTEAFF. DNA for the CDR3: TGTGCCTGGAGTGACGAGGGTAACACTGAAGCTTTCTTT.

The genes are TRBV29-1 and TRBJ1-2; 9 bases are a match to TRBD1. The CDR3 spans 13 residues. V lost 6 bases to trimming and J lost 3 bases; unmatched junction nucleotides: 5. Looked up from germline, CDR1 is SQVTM and CDR2 is ANQGSEA. The chain's CDR3 is CSVVTGGDYGYTF. As DNA, the CDR3 is TGCAGCGTGGTGACAGGGGGGGACTATGGCTACACCTTC.

In its sample, this clone ranks as medium-sized. The chain joins TRBV5-6 to TRBJ1-1; no reliable D call. The CDR3 consists of 14 residues. Germline V gives CDR1 SGHDT, CDR2 YYEEEE. The V gene lost 0 bases and the J gene lost 1 base, with 7 bases spanning the gap. CDR3 amino acids: CASSLVSSNTEAFF. As DNA, the CDR3 is TGTGCCAGCAGCTTGGTGTCTTCGAACACTGAAGCTTTCTTT.

The chain is built from TRBV6-1 and TRBJ2-1; D not certain. The CDR3 extends over 15 amino acids. V lost 4 bases and J lost 0, with 10 bases in between. Germline CDR1 and CDR2: MNHNS and SASEGT. The CDR3 here is CASSALGSSYNEQFF. CDR3 DNA: TGTGCCAGCAGTGCCTTAGGGTCCTCCTACAATGAGCAGTTCTTC.

Turning to this clone: This CDR3 is also generated by other DNA sequences in the sample. CDR3 coding DNA: TGTGCCAGTAGTAGTGATGGGGCTTACGAGCAGTACTTC. It yields the protein CASSSDGAYEQYF. The chain recombines TRBV19 with TRBJ2-7; the D gene is possibly TRBD1 (5 bases). Germline V lookup: CDR1 LNHDA, CDR2 SQIVND (reference sequence). V was pared by 4 bases and J by 4 bases, with 11 bases between. The CDR3 is 13 residues long. The full variable domain, its missing parts supplied by reference TRBV19 and TRBJ2-7, is DGGITQSPKYLFRKEGQNVTLSCEQNLNHDAMYWYRQDPGQGLRLIYYSQIVNDFQKGDIAEGYSVSREKKESFPLTVTSAQKNPTAFYLCASSSDGAYEQYFGPGTRLTVT.

This chain connects TRBV19 to TRBJ2-7; 7 nucleotides align to TRBD1. Germline lookup yields CDR1 LNHDA and CDR2 SQIVND (reference sequence). The trim removed 6 bases at V and 3 bases at J, leaving 2 bases unmatched. The CDR3 totals 12 residues. This CDR3 is CASSRTGYEQYF. The CDR3 DNA is TGTGCCAGTAGCCGGACAGGCTACGAGCAGTACTTC.

The V call is TRBV4-1, the J call TRBJ1-2; TRBD1 matches 9 bases. The CDR3 has 17 amino acids. In germline, CDR1 is MGHRA, CDR2 YSYEKL. The junction had 12 bases not matched to a gene; V was cut back by 1 base and J by 6 bases. The chain's CDR3 is CASSQGGGVQGADGYTF. DNA for the CDR3: TGCGCCAGCAGCCAAGGCGGCGGCGTACAGGGGGCAGATGGCTACACCTTC.

This clone has only one observation. The chain is built from TRBV28 and TRBJ2-7; weak D call: TRBD1 (5 bases). Trimming took 6 bases from V and 7 from J, leaving 13 bases between them. Per germline, CDR1 MDHEN and CDR2 SYDVKM. The CDR3 runs to 12 residues. CDR3 amino acids: CASRFVGPEQYF. DNA for the CDR3: TGTGCCAGCAGATTCGTGGGGCCTGAGCAGTACTTC.

This chain uses TRBV9 with TRBJ2-1; 10 nucleotides agree with TRBD1. The CDR3 is 17 amino acids. Germline V gives CDR1 SGDLS, CDR2 YYNGEE. Trimming removed 5 bases from V and 0 bases from J; junction bases left unmatched: 8. The CDR3 DNA sequence: TGTGCCAGCAGGTCAGTCCGGGACAGGGGCTCCTACAATGAGCAGTTCTTC. Its translation: CASRSVRDRGSYNEQFF.

The table lists this clone with a count of one. The V gene is TRBV4-2, the J gene TRBJ1-3; D remains ambiguous. Trimming removed 0 bases from V and 0 bases from J, with 12 bases in between. This CDR3 has 17 amino acids. Germline lookup yields CDR1 LGHNA and CDR2 YNFKEQ. CDR3 sequence: CASSQDFVLLSGNTIYF. CDR3 sequence (DNA): TGTGCCAGCAGCCAAGATTTTGTACTGCTCTCTGGAAACACCATATATTTT.

The chain joins TRBV7-3 to TRBJ1-1; D perhaps matches TRBD1 (5 bases). In germline, CDR1 is SGHTA, CDR2 FQGTGA. The CDR3 runs to 13 residues. Trimming stripped 5 bases from V and 1 base from J, with 8 bases between. The CDR3 sequence is CASSPTENTEAFF. The CDR3 coding sequence is TGTGCCAGCAGCCCGACAGAGAACACTGAAGCTTTCTTT. Together with reference TRBV7-3 and TRBJ1-1, the CDR3 gives the full variable domain: GAGVSQTPSNKVTEKGKYVELRCDPISGHTALYWYRQSLGQGPEFLIYFQGTGAADDSGLPNDRFFAVRPEGSVSTLKIQRTERGDSAVYLCASSPTENTEAFFGQGTRLTVV.

The chain is built from TRBV5-1 and TRBJ2-3, with D perhaps TRBD1 or TRBD2 (6 bases each). Trimming removed 0 bases from V and 4 bases from J, with 9 bases in between. Germline V gene data show CDR1 as SGHRS and CDR2 as YFSETQ. The CDR3 length is 14 residues. The CDR3 coding sequence is TGCGCCAGCAGCTTGGTAGGGGGGCCAGATACGCAGTATTTT. Its translation: CASSLVGGPDTQYF.

V is TRBV29-1 and J is TRBJ2-1; perhaps TRBD1 as D (6 bases). CDR1 is SQVTM and CDR2 is ANQGSEA in the germline V gene. Between the trimmed V and J ends, which lost 3 bases and 5 bases, there was a span of 11 bases. The CDR3 totals 13 residues. DNA for the CDR3: TGCAGCGTTGACGGACAGATCAACAATGAGCAGTTCTTC. Amino acids: CSVDGQINNEQFF.

V gene TRBV7-9 combines with J gene TRBJ2-2; unclear D gene. This CDR3 has 11 amino acids. The germline V gene encodes CDR1 SEHNR and CDR2 FQNEAQ (reference sequence). Trimming shortened V by 7 bases and J by 8 bases, and 8 bases separated the two germline ends. In DNA, the CDR3 is TGTGCCAGCACACGAGGAGGGGAGCTGTTTTTT. It encodes CASTRGGELFF.

This CDR3 is CAISDRVDEQFF. The CDR3 DNA reads TGTGCCATCAGTGACAGGGTGGATGAGCAGTTCTTC. The rearrangement links TRBV10-3 to TRBJ2-1; D possibly corresponds to TRBD1 (5 bases). The ends were cut back, 3 bases at V and 8 bases at J, with 8 bases in the middle. The CDR3 totals 12 residues. Germline-derived CDR1 and CDR2 are ENHRY and SYGVKD.

Remarks on this clone: One base away lies a much larger clone, so this may be a sequencing read error. The chain recombines TRBV5-6 with TRBJ1-5; possibly TRBD1 for D (6 bases). V was pared by 2 bases and J by 6 bases, with 12 bases between. The germline CDR1 and CDR2 sequences are SGHDT and YYEEEE. CDR3 length: 14 amino acids. This CDR3 reads CASSLSGGGQPQHF. CDR3 DNA: TGTGCCAGCAGCTTATCTGGGGGCGGTCAGCCCCAGCATTTT.

V and J are TRBV5-1 and TRBJ2-5; D might be TRBD1 or TRBD2, each matching 6 bases. The CDR3 runs 15 residues. Germline assignment: CDR1 SGHRS and CDR2 YFSETQ. V was trimmed by 0 bases and J by 1 base, leaving 10 bases between them. CDR3 residues: CASSLVGGPQETQYF. The CDR3, as DNA: TGCGCCAGCAGCTTGGTCGGGGGCCCCCAAGAGACCCAGTACTTC. The full variable domain, in which reference TRBV5-1 and TRBJ2-5 provide the parts outside the CDR3, is KAGVTQTPRYLIKTRGQQVTLSCSPISGHRSVSWYQQTPGQGLQFLFEYFSETQRNKGNFPGRFSGRQFSNSRSEMNVSTLELGDSALYLCASSLVGGPQETQYFGPGTRLLVL.

This chain joins TRBV13 and TRBJ2-7, with D possibly being TRBD1 (6 bases). This CDR3 is 14 amino acids long. V lost 5 bases, J lost 0 bases, and 11 bases lay in between. Germline V gene data show CDR1 as PRHDT and CDR2 as FYEKMQ (reference sequence). Written as DNA, the CDR3 is TGTGCCAGCAGCACCTCGGACAGCTCCTACGAGCAGTACTTC. Residues: CASSTSDSSYEQYF.

The sample holds one count of this clone. The J gene is TRBJ2-7, the V gene TRBV7-9, with TRBD2 identical over 8 bases. This CDR3 has 15 amino acids. Germline trimming cut 5 bases from V and 2 bases from J; bases unmatched to any gene: 8. The germline V gene has CDR1 SEHNR and CDR2 FQNEAQ (reference sequence). DNA of the CDR3: TGTGCCAGCAGCCAAGCCGGGACTAGGACCTACGAGCAGTACTTC. Its protein product is CASSQAGTRTYEQYF.

The rearrangement links TRBV27 to TRBJ2-1; possibly TRBD2 for D (7 bases). The germline V gene encodes CDR1 MNHEY and CDR2 SMNVEV (reference sequence). CDR3 length equals 14 residues. Trimming pared 5 bases from V and 7 bases from J, leaving 15 bases between. CDR3 DNA sequence: TGTGCCAGCAGTGGGGGGGCTACGGGAAATGAGCAGTTCTTC. This translates into CASSGGATGNEQFF.

This chain joins TRBV7-9 and TRBJ2-1; TRBD2 matches at 9 bases. Unmatched junction bases numbered 6, after V lost 5 bases and J lost 7 bases. Germline CDR1 and CDR2: SEHNR and FQNEAQ (reference sequence). The CDR3 runs 14 residues. The chain's CDR3 is CASSPGLARNEQFF. The DNA for the CDR3 is TGTGCCAGCAGCCCGGGACTAGCTAGAAATGAGCAGTTCTTC.

The chain links TRBV30 to TRBJ1-3; the D is unclear. Germline CDR1 GTSNPN, CDR2 SVGIG (reference sequence). This CDR3 is 10 amino acids long. Trimming stripped 7 bases from V and 4 bases from J, with 5 bases between. CDR3 in DNA: TGTGCCTACACAGGAAACACCATATATTTT. Amino acid sequence: CAYTGNTIYF.